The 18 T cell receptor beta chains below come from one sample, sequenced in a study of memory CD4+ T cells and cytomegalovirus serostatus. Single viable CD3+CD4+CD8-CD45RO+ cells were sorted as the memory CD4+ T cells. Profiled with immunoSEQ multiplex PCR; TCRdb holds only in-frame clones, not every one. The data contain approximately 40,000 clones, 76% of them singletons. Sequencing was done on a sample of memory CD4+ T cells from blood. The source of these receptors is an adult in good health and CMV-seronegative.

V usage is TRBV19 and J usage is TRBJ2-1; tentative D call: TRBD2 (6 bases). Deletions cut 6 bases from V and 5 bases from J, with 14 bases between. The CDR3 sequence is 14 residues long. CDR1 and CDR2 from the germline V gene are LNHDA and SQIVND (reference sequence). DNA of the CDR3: TGTGCCAGTAGCGCCGGGACTTTAAACAATGAGCAGTTCTTC. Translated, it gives CASSAGTLNNEQFF.

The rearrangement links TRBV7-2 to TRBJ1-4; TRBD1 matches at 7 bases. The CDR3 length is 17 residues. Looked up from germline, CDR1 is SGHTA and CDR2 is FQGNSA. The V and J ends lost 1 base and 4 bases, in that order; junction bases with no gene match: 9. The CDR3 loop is CASSLVPTGNYNEKLFF. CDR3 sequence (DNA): TGTGCCAGCAGCTTAGTTCCGACAGGGAACTATAATGAAAAACTGTTTTTT.

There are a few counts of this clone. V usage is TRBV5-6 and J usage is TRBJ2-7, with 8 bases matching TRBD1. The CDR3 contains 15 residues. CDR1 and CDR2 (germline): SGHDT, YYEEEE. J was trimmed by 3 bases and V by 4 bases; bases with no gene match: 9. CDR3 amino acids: CASSRGRGLVYEQYF. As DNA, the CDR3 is TGTGCCAGCAGCCGAGGCAGGGGGCTGGTCTACGAGCAGTACTTC.

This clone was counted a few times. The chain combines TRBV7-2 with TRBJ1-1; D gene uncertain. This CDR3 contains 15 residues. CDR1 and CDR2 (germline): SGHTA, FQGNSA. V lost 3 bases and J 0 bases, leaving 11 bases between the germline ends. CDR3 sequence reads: CASSLVRAMNTEAFF. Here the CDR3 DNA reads TGTGCCAGCAGCTTGGTTAGGGCCATGAACACTGAAGCTTTCTTT.

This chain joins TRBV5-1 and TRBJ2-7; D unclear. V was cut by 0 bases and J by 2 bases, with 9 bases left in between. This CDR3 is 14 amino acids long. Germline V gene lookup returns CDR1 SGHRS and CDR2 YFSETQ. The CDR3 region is CASSLESEAYEQYF. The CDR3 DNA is TGCGCCAGCAGCTTGGAATCCGAGGCCTACGAGCAGTACTTC.

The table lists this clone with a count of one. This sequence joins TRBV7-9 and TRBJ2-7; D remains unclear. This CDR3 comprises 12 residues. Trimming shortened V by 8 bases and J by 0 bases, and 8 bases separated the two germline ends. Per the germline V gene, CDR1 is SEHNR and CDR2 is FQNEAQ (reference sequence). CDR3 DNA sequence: TGTGCCAGCGCAGGACGCTCCTACGAGCAGTACTTC. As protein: CASAGRSYEQYF.

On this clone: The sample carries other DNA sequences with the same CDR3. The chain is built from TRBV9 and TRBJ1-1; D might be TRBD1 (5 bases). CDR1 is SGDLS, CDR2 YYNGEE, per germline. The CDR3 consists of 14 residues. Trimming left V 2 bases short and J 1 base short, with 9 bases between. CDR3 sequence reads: CASSVGPENTEAFF. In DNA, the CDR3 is TGTGCCAGCAGCGTGGGACCGGAGAACACTGAAGCTTTCTTT.

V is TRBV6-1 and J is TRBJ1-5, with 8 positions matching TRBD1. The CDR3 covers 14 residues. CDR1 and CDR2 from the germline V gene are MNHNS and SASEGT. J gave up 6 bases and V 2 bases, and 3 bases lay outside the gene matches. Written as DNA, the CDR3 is TGTGCCAGCAGTGAACAGGGGGCGGGTCAGCCCCAGCATTTT. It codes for CASSEQGAGQPQHF.

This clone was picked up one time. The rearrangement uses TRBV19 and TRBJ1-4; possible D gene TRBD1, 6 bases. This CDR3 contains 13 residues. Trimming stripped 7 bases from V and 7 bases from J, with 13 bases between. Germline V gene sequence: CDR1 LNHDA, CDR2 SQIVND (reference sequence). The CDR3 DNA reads TGTGCCAGTAAGAAAGGGGGTTTTGAAAAACTGTTTTTT. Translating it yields CASKKGGFEKLFF.

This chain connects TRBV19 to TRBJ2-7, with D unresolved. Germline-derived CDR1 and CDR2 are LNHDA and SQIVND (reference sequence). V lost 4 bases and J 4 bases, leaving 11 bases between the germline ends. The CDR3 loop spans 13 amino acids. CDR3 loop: CASSKGQPYEQYF. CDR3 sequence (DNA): TGTGCCAGTAGTAAAGGGCAGCCATACGAGCAGTACTTC.

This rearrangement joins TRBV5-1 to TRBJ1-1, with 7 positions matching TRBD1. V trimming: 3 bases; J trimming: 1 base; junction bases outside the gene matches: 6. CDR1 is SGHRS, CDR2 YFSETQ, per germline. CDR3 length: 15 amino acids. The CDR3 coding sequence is TGCGCCAGCAGCTCACAGGGACAGCCGAACACTGAAGCTTTCTTT. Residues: CASSSQGQPNTEAFF.

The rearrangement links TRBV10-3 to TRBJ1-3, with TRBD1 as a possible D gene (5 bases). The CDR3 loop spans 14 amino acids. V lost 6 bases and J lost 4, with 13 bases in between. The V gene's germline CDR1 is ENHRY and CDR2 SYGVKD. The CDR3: CAIRGTDLGNTIYF. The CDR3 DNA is TGTGCCATCAGGGGGACCGATCTGGGAAACACCATATATTTT.

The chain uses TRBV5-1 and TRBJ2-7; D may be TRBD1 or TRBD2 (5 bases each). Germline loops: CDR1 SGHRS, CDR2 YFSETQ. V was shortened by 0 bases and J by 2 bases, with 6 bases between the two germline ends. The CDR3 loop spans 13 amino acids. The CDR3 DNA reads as TGCGCCAGCAGCTTGGGGGGACCCTACGAGCAGTACTTC. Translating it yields CASSLGGPYEQYF.

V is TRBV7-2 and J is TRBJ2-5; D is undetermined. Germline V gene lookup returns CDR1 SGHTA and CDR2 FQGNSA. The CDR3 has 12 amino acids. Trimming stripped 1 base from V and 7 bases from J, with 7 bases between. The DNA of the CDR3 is TGTGCCAGCAGCTTAGGGGCCGGGACCCAGTACTTC. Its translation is CASSLGAGTQYF. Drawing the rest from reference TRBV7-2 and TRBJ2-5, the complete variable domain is GAGVSQSPSNKVTEKGKDVELRCDPISGHTALYWYRQSLGQGLEFLIYFQGNSAPDKSGLPSDRFSAERTGGSVSTLTIQRTQQEDSAVYLCASSLGAGTQYFGPGTRLLVL.

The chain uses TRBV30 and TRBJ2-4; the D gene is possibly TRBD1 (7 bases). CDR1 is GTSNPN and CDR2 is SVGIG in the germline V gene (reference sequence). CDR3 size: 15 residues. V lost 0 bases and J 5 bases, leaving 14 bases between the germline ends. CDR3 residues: CAWSVWRGRQNIQYF. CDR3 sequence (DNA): TGTGCCTGGAGTGTTTGGAGGGGGCGTCAAAACATTCAGTACTTC.

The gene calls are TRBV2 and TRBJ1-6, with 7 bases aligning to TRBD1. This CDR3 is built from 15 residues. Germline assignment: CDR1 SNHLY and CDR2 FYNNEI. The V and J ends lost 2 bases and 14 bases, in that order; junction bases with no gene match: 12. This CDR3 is CASSETGAASESLHF. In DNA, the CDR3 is TGTGCCAGCAGTGAAACAGGGGCCGCGTCTGAATCCCTCCACTTT. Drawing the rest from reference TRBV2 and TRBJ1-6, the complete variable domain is EPEVTQTPSHQVTQMGQEVILRCVPISNHLYFYWYRQILGQKVEFLVSFYNNEISEKSEIFDDQFSVERPDGSNFTLKIRSTKLEDSAMYFCASSETGAASESLHFGNGTRLTVT.

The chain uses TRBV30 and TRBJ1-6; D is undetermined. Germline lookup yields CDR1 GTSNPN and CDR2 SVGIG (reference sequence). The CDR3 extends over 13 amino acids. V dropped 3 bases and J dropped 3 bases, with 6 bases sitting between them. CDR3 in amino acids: CAWRTSYNSPLHF. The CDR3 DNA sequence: TGTGCCTGGAGGACCAGCTATAATTCACCCCTCCACTTT.

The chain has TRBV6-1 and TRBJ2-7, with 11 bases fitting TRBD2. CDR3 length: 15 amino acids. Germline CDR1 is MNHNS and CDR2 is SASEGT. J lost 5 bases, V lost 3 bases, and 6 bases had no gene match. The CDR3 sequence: CASSERLAGIDEQYF. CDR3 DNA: TGTGCCAGCAGTGAGAGACTAGCGGGGATCGACGAGCAGTACTTC.